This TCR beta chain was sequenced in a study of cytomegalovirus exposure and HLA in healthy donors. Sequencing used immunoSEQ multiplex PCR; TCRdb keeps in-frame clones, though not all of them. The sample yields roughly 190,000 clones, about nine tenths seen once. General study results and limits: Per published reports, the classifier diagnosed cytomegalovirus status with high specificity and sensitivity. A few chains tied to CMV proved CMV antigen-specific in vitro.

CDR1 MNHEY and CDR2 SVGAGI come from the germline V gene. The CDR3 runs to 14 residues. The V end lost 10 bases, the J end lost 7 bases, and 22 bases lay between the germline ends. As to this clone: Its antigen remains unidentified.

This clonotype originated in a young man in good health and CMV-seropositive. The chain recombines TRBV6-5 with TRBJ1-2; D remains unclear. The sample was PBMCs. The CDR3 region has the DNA TGTGCCACTTCTTTGGGAGTGCTTTTAGGTGGCTACACCTTC. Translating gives CATSLGVLLGGYTF.